The 24 T cell receptor beta chains below were found in one sample sequenced in a study of shared clonotypes between healthy human individuals. As defined, naive CD8 cells were CD45RO-negative and positively selected for CCR7, with terminally differentiated effector memory CD45RA+ cells excluded. Clones were sequenced by immunoSEQ multiplex PCR, and TCRdb holds only the in-frame ones, with some missing. The sample includes about 700,000 clones, roughly 94% seen only once; the top ten take 24%. Material: naive CD8+ T cells sorted from blood. The receptor set was obtained from a man aged 25 to 45 in good health.

The V gene is TRBV13, the J gene TRBJ2-1; D is tentatively TRBD1 or TRBD2 (5 bases each). Trimming stripped 6 bases from V and 6 bases from J, with 15 bases between. The length of the CDR3 is 14 residues. CDR1 and CDR2 (germline): PRHDT, FYEKMQ (reference sequence). CDR3 protein: CASRHSSGTNEQFF. Written as DNA, the CDR3 is TGTGCCAGCAGACATTCGTCGGGGACCAATGAGCAGTTCTTC.

The gene calls are TRBV7-2 and TRBJ2-3, with 9 bases identical to TRBD2. The CDR3 has 17 residues. J lost 4 bases, V lost 5 bases, and 13 bases had no gene match. Germline values: CDR1 SGHTA, CDR2 FQGNSA. CDR3: CASSDQSGLAPSDTQYF. CDR3 nucleotide sequence: TGTGCCAGCAGCGACCAGTCGGGACTAGCTCCTTCAGATACGCAGTATTTT.

V usage is TRBV6-6 and J usage is TRBJ2-7; no definite D call. V was shortened by 6 bases and J by 3 bases, with 6 bases between the two germline ends. This CDR3 region has 11 residues. The germline gives CDR1 MNHNY, CDR2 SVGAGI (reference sequence). This CDR3 reads CASRNDYEQYF. The DNA of the CDR3 is TGTGCCAGCAGAAATGACTACGAGCAGTACTTC.

The V gene is TRBV29-1, the J gene TRBJ1-1; weak D call: TRBD1 (6 bases). The V gene's germline CDR1 is SQVTM and CDR2 ANQGSEA. The CDR3 is 13 amino acids. V was clipped by 5 bases and J by 1 base, with 11 bases between them. The CDR3 coding sequence is TGCAGCGTTACAGGGCCAGAGAACACTGAAGCTTTCTTT. Translated: CSVTGPENTEAFF.

The chain has TRBV5-6 and TRBJ2-7; 9 nucleotides line up with TRBD2. The germline gives CDR1 SGHDT, CDR2 YYEEEE. V was clipped by 1 base and J by 2 bases; unmatched bases: 4. This CDR3 contains 15 residues. CDR3 sequence (DNA): TGTGCCAGCAGCTTGCCGACTAGCGGTGCCTACGAGCAGTACTTC. It codes for CASSLPTSGAYEQYF. Using reference TRBV5-6 and TRBJ2-7 for the parts outside the CDR3, the full variable domain is DAGVTQSPTHLIKTRGQQVTLRCSPKSGHDTVSWYQQALGQGPQFIFQYYEEEERQRGNFPDRFSGHQFPNYSSELNVNALLLGDSALYLCASSLPTSGAYEQYFGPGTRLTVT.

The rearrangement links TRBV9 to TRBJ2-1; the D gene is possibly TRBD1 (5 bases). Trimming stripped 0 bases from V and 4 bases from J, with 11 bases between. The CDR3 spans 15 residues. Germline V gene lookup returns CDR1 SGDLS and CDR2 YYNGEE. CDR3 residues: CASSVGQGLYNEQFF. CDR3 DNA sequence: TGTGCCAGCAGCGTAGGGCAGGGTTTGTACAATGAGCAGTTCTTC.

This clone occurred once. The rearrangement links TRBV5-4 to TRBJ2-7; D is unclear. The CDR3 is 14 amino acids. The germline CDR1 and CDR2 sequences are SGHNT and YYREEE (reference sequence). V lost 1 base and J lost 2, with 10 bases in between. CDR3 nucleotide sequence: TGTGCCAGCAGCTTGTCTCGGACGGCCTACGAGCAGTACTTC. Translating gives CASSLSRTAYEQYF.

This chain uses TRBV28 with TRBJ2-1; 8 nucleotides agree with TRBD2. V gave up 3 bases and J gave up 6 bases; unmatched junction bases: 4. In germline, CDR1 is MDHEN, CDR2 SYDVKM. The CDR3 is 14 amino acids. This chain's CDR3 is CASSFAAGVNEQFF. CDR3 sequence (DNA): TGTGCCAGCAGTTTCGCAGCGGGAGTCAATGAGCAGTTCTTC.

This clone was picked up one time. The J gene is TRBJ2-7, the V gene TRBV5-1, with D possibly TRBD2 on 6 matching bases. The CDR3 spans 15 residues. Germline V gives CDR1 SGHRS, CDR2 YFSETQ. Trimming left V 0 bases short and J 1 base short, with 11 bases between. CDR3 residues: CASSLVGSGSYEQYF. CDR3 sequence (DNA): TGCGCCAGCAGCTTGGTGGGTAGCGGTTCCTACGAGCAGTACTTC.

On this clone itself: The same CDR3 also results from other DNA sequences found in this sample. This chain connects TRBV10-2 to TRBJ2-7, with a tentative D call TRBD2 (5 bases). V was trimmed by 3 bases and J by 3 bases, leaving 9 bases between them. The CDR3 runs to 13 residues. Germline V gives CDR1 WSHSY, CDR2 SAAADI. The DNA of the CDR3 is TGCGCCAGCAGTGAAGGTGGGAGCTACGAGCAGTACTTC. Its protein product is CASSEGGSYEQYF.

V gene TRBV11-3 combines with J gene TRBJ2-3; D may be TRBD1 (6 bases). The V and J ends lost 5 bases and 4 bases respectively, with 13 bases between them. There are 14 residues in the CDR3. Germline loops: CDR1 SGHNT, CDR2 YENEEA. CDR3 protein: CASSDTTGSDTQYF. The CDR3 coding sequence is TGTGCCAGCAGCGATACAACAGGGTCAGATACGCAGTATTTT. Drawing the rest from reference TRBV11-3 and TRBJ2-3, the complete variable domain is EAGVVQSPRYKIIEKKQPVAFWCNPISGHNTLYWYLQNLGQGPELLIRYENEEAVDDSQLPKDRFSAERLKGVDSTLKIQPAELGDSAVYLCASSDTTGSDTQYFGPGTRLTVL.

The chain combines TRBV5-1 with TRBJ2-7; 7 nucleotides match TRBD1. Unmatched junction bases numbered 6, after V lost 1 base and J lost 2 bases. Germline V gene sequence: CDR1 SGHRS, CDR2 YFSETQ. The CDR3 is made up of 15 amino acids. The CDR3 protein is CASSLPTGDPYEQYF. In DNA form, the CDR3 reads TGCGCCAGCAGCTTGCCCACAGGGGACCCCTACGAGCAGTACTTC. Supplemented by reference TRBV5-1 and TRBJ2-7, the full variable domain reads KAGVTQTPRYLIKTRGQQVTLSCSPISGHRSVSWYQQTPGQGLQFLFEYFSETQRNKGNFPGRFSGRQFSNSRSEMNVSTLELGDSALYLCASSLPTGDPYEQYFGPGTRLTVT.

The chain joins TRBV4-3 to TRBJ2-3, with 14 bases aligning to TRBD2. This CDR3 is 15 amino acids long. Trimming removed 1 base from V and 9 bases from J; junction bases left unmatched: 3. CDR1 is LGHNA, CDR2 YSLEER, per germline. The CDR3 DNA sequence: TGCGCCAGCAGCCAAGGACTAGCGGGAGGGTACACGCAGTATTTT. Its translation is CASSQGLAGGYTQYF.

This chain uses TRBV7-9 with TRBJ1-2, with 9 nucleotides matching TRBD1. V lost 4 bases and J lost 6; bases outside the gene matches: 6. The CDR3 totals 14 residues. Germline V gene sequence: CDR1 SEHNR, CDR2 FQNEAQ (reference sequence). The CDR3 DNA is TGTGCCAGCAGCTCGACAGGGGGGAGGAATGGCTACACCTTC. This translates into CASSSTGGRNGYTF.

The table lists this clone with a few counts. The CDR3 coding sequence is TGTGCCAGTAGCTGGACCGGCGGGTACGAGCAGTACTTC. Protein product: CASSWTGGYEQYF. The chain has TRBV19 and TRBJ2-7, with a possible D match to TRBD2 (5 bases). With 6 bases removed from V and 4 bases from J, the gap between germline ends came to 13 bases. Germline-derived CDR1 and CDR2 are LNHDA and SQIVND (reference sequence). CDR3 length equals 13 residues. Drawing the rest from reference TRBV19 and TRBJ2-7, the complete variable domain is DGGITQSPKYLFRKEGQNVTLSCEQNLNHDAMYWYRQDPGQGLRLIYYSQIVNDFQKGDIAEGYSVSREKKESFPLTVTSAQKNPTAFYLCASSWTGGYEQYFGPGTRLTVT.

The CDR3 protein is CASSLGVAESSYNEQFF. CDR3 nucleotides: TGTGCCAGCAGCTTAGGAGTAGCGGAGAGCTCCTACAATGAGCAGTTCTTC. This chain uses TRBV11-3 with TRBJ2-1; the D gene is possibly TRBD2 (6 bases). The CDR3 runs to 17 residues. Germline V lookup: CDR1 SGHNT, CDR2 YENEEA. Trimming took off 1 base at V and 0 bases at J, with 13 bases between the two ends.

For the CDR3, the DNA is TGTGCCAGCAGCCACAGGGACGGTACCAATCAGCCCCAGCATTTT. It is translated as CASSHRDGTNQPQHF. V is TRBV27 and J is TRBJ1-5; tentatively, D is TRBD1 (6 bases). Germline assignment: CDR1 MNHEY and CDR2 SMNVEV (reference sequence). This CDR3 has 15 residues. V lost 6 bases, J lost 3 bases, and 15 bases lay in between.

V gene TRBV7-9 combines with J gene TRBJ2-7, with D possibly matching TRBD2 (5 bases). V dropped 1 base and J dropped 7 bases, with 8 bases sitting between them. The germline V gene encodes CDR1 SEHNR and CDR2 FQNEAQ (reference sequence). This CDR3 contains 12 residues. The DNA of the CDR3 is TGTGCCAGCAGCTTAGACCCGGGGGAGCAGTACTTC. Its translation: CASSLDPGEQYF.

This chain connects TRBV13 to TRBJ2-3; D ambiguous. There are 14 residues in the CDR3. Trimming pared 7 bases from V and 3 bases from J, leaving 14 bases between. The germline CDR1 and CDR2 sequences are PRHDT and FYEKMQ (reference sequence). The CDR3 DNA follows: TGTGCCAGCAACAAACCACCAGAAACAGATACGCAGTATTTT. Protein: CASNKPPETDTQYF.

This clone was seen more than once but under ten times. V and J are TRBV6-1 and TRBJ2-7; the match to TRBD1 covers 11 bases. Looked up from germline, CDR1 is MNHNS and CDR2 is SASEGT. The CDR3 consists of 17 residues. V lost 4 bases to trimming and J lost 3 bases; unmatched junction nucleotides: 11. The CDR3 reads CASSGPAGTGGIYEQYF. CDR3 coding DNA: TGTGCCAGCAGTGGCCCCGCCGGGACAGGGGGTATCTACGAGCAGTACTTC.

The chain is built from TRBV7-6 and TRBJ1-3, with D unclear. Germline V gene sequence: CDR1 SGHVS, CDR2 FNYEAQ. Trimming removed 5 bases from V and 9 bases from J, with 11 bases in between. CDR3 length: 12 residues. The CDR3 nucleotides are TGTGCCAGCAGCCGGTGTATTTGCACCATATATTTT. It specifies CASSRCICTIYF.

This sequence joins TRBV11-1 and TRBJ2-3; 9 bases are a match to TRBD1. The CDR3 has 15 residues. In germline, CDR1 is SGHAT, CDR2 FQDESV (reference sequence). V gave up 5 bases and J gave up 5 bases; unmatched junction bases: 8. The CDR3 reads CASSEGKTGGDTQYF. In DNA, the CDR3 is TGTGCCAGCAGCGAAGGGAAGACAGGGGGAGATACGCAGTATTTT.

This rearrangement joins TRBV14 to TRBJ2-1; 9 positions agree with TRBD2. Unmatched junction bases numbered 8, after V lost 1 base and J lost 7 bases. Looked up from germline, CDR1 is SGHDN and CDR2 is FVKESK. This CDR3 is built from 16 residues. The chain's CDR3 is CASSQVSAGGRNEQFF. The DNA for the CDR3 is TGTGCCAGCAGCCAAGTTTCGGCGGGAGGGCGAAATGAGCAGTTCTTC.

CDR3 bases: TGCAGCGCCGGACTTGGGCATGAGCAGTTCTTC. Protein: CSAGLGHEQFF. This rearrangement joins TRBV29-1 to TRBJ2-1; maybe TRBD2 (5 bases). V lost 7 bases and J 8 bases, leaving 12 bases between the germline ends. From germline, CDR1 is SQVTM and CDR2 ANQGSEA. This CDR3 is 11 amino acids long.